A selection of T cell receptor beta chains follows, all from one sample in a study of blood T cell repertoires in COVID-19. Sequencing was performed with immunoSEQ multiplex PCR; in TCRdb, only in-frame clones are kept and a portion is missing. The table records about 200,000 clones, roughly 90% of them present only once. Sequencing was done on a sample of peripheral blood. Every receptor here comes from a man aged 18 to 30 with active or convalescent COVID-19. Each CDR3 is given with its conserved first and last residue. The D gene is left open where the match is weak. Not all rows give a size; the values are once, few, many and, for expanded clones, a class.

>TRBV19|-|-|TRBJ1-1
TGTGCCAGTCGTGACTTGGGGAACACTGAAGCTTTCTTT
CASRDLGNTEAFF
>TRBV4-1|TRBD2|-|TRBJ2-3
TGCGCCAGCAGCGAAACGTATGCGGGGGTTGGAGATACGCAGTATTTT
CASSETYAGVGDTQYF
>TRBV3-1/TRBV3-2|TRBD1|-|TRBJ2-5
TGTGCCAGCAGCCAAGGGGACAGGGGGAGGCAAGAGACCCAGTACTTC
CASSQGDRGRQETQYF
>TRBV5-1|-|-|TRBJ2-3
TGCGCCAGCAGCCCCGGCCAGGTGGGAGATACGCAGTATTTT
CASSPGQVGDTQYF
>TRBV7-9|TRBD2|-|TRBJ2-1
TGTGCCAGCAGCCGACTAGCGAATGAGCAGTTCTTC
CASSRLANEQFF
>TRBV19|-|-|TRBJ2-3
TGTGCCAGTAGTGAGGGACTGGGATTCACAGATACGCAGTATTTT
CASSEGLGFTDTQYF
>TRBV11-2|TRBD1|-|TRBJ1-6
TGTGCCAGCAGCTTAGGGACAGGGGGATATTCACCCCTCCACTTT
CASSLGTGGYSPLHF
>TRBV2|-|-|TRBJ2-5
TGTGCCAGCAGTGGAAGGCAAACTGGGGGAGGCGAGACCCAGTACTTC
CASSGRQTGGGETQYF
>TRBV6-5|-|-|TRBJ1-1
TGTGCCAGCAGTTACACTGTCGACAGAACTGAAGCTTTCTTT
CASSYTVDRTEAFF
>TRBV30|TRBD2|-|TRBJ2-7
TGTGCCTGGAGAAGGACTAGCGTCTACGAGCAGTACTTC
CAWRRTSVYEQYF
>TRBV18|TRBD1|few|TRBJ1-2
TGTGCCAGCTCAAGGGACAGGGAAATAGCCTATGGCTACACCTTC
CASSRDREIAYGYTF
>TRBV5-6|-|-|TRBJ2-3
TGTGCCAGCAGCTTTCGAGGAAGAAGCACAGATACGCAGTATTTT
CASSFRGRSTDTQYF
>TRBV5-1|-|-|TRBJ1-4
TGCGCCAGCAGCGCGGGGGCGACTAATGAAAAACTGTTTTTT
CASSAGATNEKLFF
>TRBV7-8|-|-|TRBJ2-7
TGTGCCAGCAGCTCAGACCGGGTCTCCAACTTCTACGAGCAGTACTTC
CASSSDRVSNFYEQYF
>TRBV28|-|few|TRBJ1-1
TGTGCCACCCACGACATGAACACTGAAGCTTTCTTT
CATHDMNTEAFF
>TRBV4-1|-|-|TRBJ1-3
TGCGCCAGCAGCCAAGATAGCCGACAGGCTAGTGGAAACACCATATATTTT
CASSQDSRQASGNTIYF
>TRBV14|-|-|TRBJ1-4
TGTGCCAGCAGCCGGGGGCTGGAGGAAAAACTGTTTTTT
CASSRGLEEKLFF
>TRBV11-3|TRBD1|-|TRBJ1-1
TGTGCCAGCAGCCCCCCCCGGGACAGATACACTGAAGCTTTCTTT
CASSPPRDRYTEAFF
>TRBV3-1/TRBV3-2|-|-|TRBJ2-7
TGTGCCAGCAGCCAAGGGACTATCTACGAGCAGTACTTC
CASSQGTIYEQYF
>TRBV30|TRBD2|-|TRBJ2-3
TGTGCCTGGACCCAACTAGCGGGGGGGCCAGATACGCAGTATTTT
CAWTQLAGGPDTQYF
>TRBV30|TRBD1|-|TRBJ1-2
TGTGCCTCCTACCGGGACAGCGAGTTCTATGGCTACACCTTC
CASYRDSEFYGYTF
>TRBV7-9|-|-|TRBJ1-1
TGTGCCAGCAGCTCGCTAATGTACACTGAAGCTTTCTTT
CASSSLMYTEAFF
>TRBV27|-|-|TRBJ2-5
TGTGCCAGCAGTAGCGTGGGGGCCTACAAGGAGACCCAGTACTTC
CASSSVGAYKETQYF
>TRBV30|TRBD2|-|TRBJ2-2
TGTGCCTGCCGGGGGGTCCAAAACACCGGGGAGCTGTTTTTT
CACRGVQNTGELFF
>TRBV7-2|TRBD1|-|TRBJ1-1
TGTGCCAGCAGCTTAGAGACAGGGGGCACTGAAGCTTTCTTT
CASSLETGGTEAFF
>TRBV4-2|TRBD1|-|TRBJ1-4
TGTGCCAGCAGCCAAGCCCCACAGGGGCTTAATGAAAAACTGTTTTTT
CASSQAPQGLNEKLFF
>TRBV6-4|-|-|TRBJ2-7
TGTGCCAGCAGGAGTCCTGCCCGGTACTTC
CASRSPARYF
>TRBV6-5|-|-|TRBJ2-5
TGTGCCAGCAGCCTTGAGGGTGAAAAGACCCAGTACTTC
CASSLEGEKTQYF
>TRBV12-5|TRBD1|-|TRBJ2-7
TGTGCTAGTGGTTTGGGGGGGACAGGGTGGACCTACGAGCAGTACTTC
CASGLGGTGWTYEQYF
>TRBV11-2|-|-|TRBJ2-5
TGTGCCAGCAGCTTTGACAGTCTTCAGACCCAGTACTTC
CASSFDSLQTQYF
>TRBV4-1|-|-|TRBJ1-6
TGCGCCAGCAGCCAAGATGGTGCAGGGTCGACGGATTCACCCCTCCACTTT
CASSQDGAGSTDSPLHF
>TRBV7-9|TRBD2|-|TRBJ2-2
TGTGCCAGCAGTTCTCCTACTAGCGGGGAAAACACCGGGGAGCTGTTTTTT
CASSSPTSGENTGELFF
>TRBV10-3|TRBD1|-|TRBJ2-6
TGTGCCATCAGTGAGGACGGGACAGGCGGTCCAACTGGGGCCAACGTCCTGACTTTC
CAISEDGTGGPTGANVLTF
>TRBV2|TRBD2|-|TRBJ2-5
TGTGCCAGCAGTAATAGCGGGGGTCCCCAAGAGACCCAGTACTTC
CASSNSGGPQETQYF
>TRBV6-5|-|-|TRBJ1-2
TGTGCCAGCCGGGGGGCCCTCCAGGGATATGGCTACACCTTC
CASRGALQGYGYTF
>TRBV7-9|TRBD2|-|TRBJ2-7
TGTGCCAGCAATGGCGGGAGGGAATACGAGCAGTACTTC
CASNGGREYEQYF
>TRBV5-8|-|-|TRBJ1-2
TGTGCCAGCAGCTTGTCGGGCTACACCTTC
CASSLSGYTF
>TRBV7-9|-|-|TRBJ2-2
TGTGCCAGCAGAGTTTCAGGAGGCACCGGGGAGCTGTTTTTT
CASRVSGGTGELFF
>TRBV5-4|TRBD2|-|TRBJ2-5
TGTGCCAGCAGCTCGGGACTAGCGGGAGTTTGGGAAGAGACCCAGTACTTC
CASSSGLAGVWEETQYF
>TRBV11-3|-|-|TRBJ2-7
TGTGCCAGCAGCCCCCTAACGGGGCAGTACTTC
CASSPLTGQYF
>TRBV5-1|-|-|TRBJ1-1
TGCGCCAGCAGCTTGTCCGGGGTGGAAACTGAAGCTTTCTTT
CASSLSGVETEAFF
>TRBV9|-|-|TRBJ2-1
TGTGCCAGCAGCGCCACCGCTGAGGTGGTTTACAATGAGCAGTTCTTC
CASSATAEVVYNEQFF
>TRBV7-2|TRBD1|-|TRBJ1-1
TGTGCCAGCAGCTTAAGCCTTGGACAGGGAGGTACTGAAGCTTTCTTT
CASSLSLGQGGTEAFF
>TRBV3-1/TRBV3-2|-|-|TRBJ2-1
TGTGCCAGCAGCCGGGGGGGCTTAACCTCTAATGAGCAGTTCTTC
CASSRGGLTSNEQFF
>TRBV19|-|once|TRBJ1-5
TGTGCCAGTAGTGCAGATAGCAATCAGCCCCAGCATTTT
CASSADSNQPQHF
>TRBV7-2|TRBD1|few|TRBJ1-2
TGTGCCAGCAGCTTAGGGTCGGGACAGGGGGTGAATGGCTACACCTTC
CASSLGSGQGVNGYTF
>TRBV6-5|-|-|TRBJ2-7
TGTGCCAGTAAAACAGGATCCGCCTACGAGCAGTACTTC
CASKTGSAYEQYF
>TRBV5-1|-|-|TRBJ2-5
TGCGCCAGCAGCTTGGATGGCCTTTCCCAAGAGACCCAGTACTTC
CASSLDGLSQETQYF
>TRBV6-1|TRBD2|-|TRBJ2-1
TGTGCCAGCAGTGAAACTAGCGGGAGTAATGAGCAGTTCTTC
CASSETSGSNEQFF
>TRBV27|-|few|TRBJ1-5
TGTGCCAGCAGTTTAAAGGGGTGGGGCAGGGTAAGCAATCAGCCCCAGCATTTT
CASSLKGWGRVSNQPQHF
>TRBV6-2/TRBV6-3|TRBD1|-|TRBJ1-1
TGTGCCAGCAGTCACCAGCCTGGCAGGGGGGTAATGAACACTGAAGCTTTCTTT
CASSHQPGRGVMNTEAFF
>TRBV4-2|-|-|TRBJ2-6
TGTGCCAGCAGCCAAGGGGTCAGCTCGGGTGGGGCCAACGTCCTGACTTTC
CASSQGVSSGGANVLTF
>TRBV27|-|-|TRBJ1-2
TGTGCCAGCAGTCCAGGGTCTTCGGCATATGGCTACACCTTC
CASSPGSSAYGYTF
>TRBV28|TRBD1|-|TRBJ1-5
TGTGCCAGCAGTTTATTGAGGGGGACAGACTATAGCAATCAGCCCCAGCATTTT
CASSLLRGTDYSNQPQHF
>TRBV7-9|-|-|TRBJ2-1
TGTGCCAGCAGCTTATATGCGGGTAAGGAGTTCTTC
CASSLYAGKEFF
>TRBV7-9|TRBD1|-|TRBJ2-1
TGTGCCAGCAGCCCAAACAGGGGTGAGCAGTTCTTC
CASSPNRGEQFF
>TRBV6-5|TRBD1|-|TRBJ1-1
TGTGCCAGCAGTTTTGGGCCGAACAGGGGTGAAGCTTTCTTT
CASSFGPNRGEAFF